One sample yielded the 6 T cell receptor beta chains listed below, sequenced in a study of blood T cell repertoires in COVID-19. TCRdb's table, derived via immunoSEQ multiplex PCR, lists solely in-frame clones and lacks some. The sample consists of 62,000 or so clones, roughly three quarters of them appearing once. Source material: peripheral blood. All receptors derive from a man between 60 and 75 years old with COVID-19, enrolled during active disease.

The chain joins TRBV19 to TRBJ1-6, with a possible D match to TRBD1 (6 bases). CDR1 and CDR2 (germline): LNHDA, SQIVND (reference sequence). V shed 3 bases and J shed 7 bases, with 13 bases lying between them. This CDR3 region has 15 residues. CDR3 sequence reads: CASSIAWTVNSPLHF. The CDR3 coding sequence is TGTGCCAGTAGTATTGCGTGGACAGTAAATTCACCCCTCCACTTT. Filled out from reference TRBV19 and TRBJ1-6, the complete variable domain reads DGGITQSPKYLFRKEGQNVTLSCEQNLNHDAMYWYRQDPGQGLRLIYYSQIVNDFQKGDIAEGYSVSREKKESFPLTVTSAQKNPTAFYLCASSIAWTVNSPLHFGNGTRLTVT.

The chain employs TRBV2 and TRBJ2-5, with TRBD1 matching 7 bases. Trimming took 8 bases from V and 3 from J; bases not matched to a gene: 3. The germline V gene encodes CDR1 SNHLY and CDR2 FYNNEI. CDR3 length: 12 amino acids. CDR3 sequence (DNA): TGTGCCAGCTGGGACAGAAAAGAGACCCAGTACTTC. It translates to CASWDRKETQYF.

The CDR3 spells CASTSRDSTGNTIYF. CDR3 nucleotides: TGTGCCAGCACAAGCCGGGACAGCACTGGAAACACCATATATTTT. The rearrangement joins TRBV4-2 to TRBJ1-3; TRBD1 aligns across 7 bases. V shed 7 bases and J 2 bases; nucleotides not matched to a gene: 8. The CDR3 sequence is 15 residues long. CDR1 LGHNA and CDR2 YNFKEQ come from the germline V gene.

V and J are TRBV2 and TRBJ1-2; D remains unclear. The CDR3 runs 11 residues. Looked up from germline, CDR1 is SNHLY and CDR2 is FYNNEI. The V gene lost 6 bases and the J gene lost 4 bases, with 6 bases spanning the gap. CDR3 residues: CASRGSYGYTF. In nucleotides, the CDR3 is TGTGCCAGCAGGGGCTCCTATGGCTACACCTTC.

This rearrangement joins TRBV5-1 to TRBJ1-1; D unclear. The CDR3 contains 17 residues. In germline, CDR1 is SGHRS, CDR2 YFSETQ. V dropped 0 bases and J dropped 2 bases, with 17 bases sitting between them. The CDR3, as DNA: TGCGCCAGCAGCTTGGGACTACGGCTGGGAATCAACACTGAAGCTTTCTTT. This codes for CASSLGLRLGINTEAFF.

The genes are TRBV30 and TRBJ1-6, with 7 bases aligning to TRBD1. CDR1 and CDR2 (germline): GTSNPN, SVGIG (reference sequence). With 6 bases clipped from V and 3 bases from J, the junction kept 8 bases outside the gene matches. This CDR3 contains 15 residues. CDR3 sequence: CACIYRGNYNSPLHF. CDR3 sequence (DNA): TGTGCCTGCATATACAGGGGAAACTATAATTCACCCCTCCACTTT.